One sample yielded the 32 T cell receptor beta chains listed below, sequenced in a study of shared clonotypes between healthy human individuals. TCRdb keeps only in-frame clones here, not all; method: immunoSEQ multiplex PCR. The sample yields 400,000 to 550,000 clones, less than 80% seen once. The specimen was PBMCs. The receptors here all came from a woman aged 40 to 55 in good health. Some clones in this sample may be carry-over from other donors' samples.

As regards this clone: Other DNA sequences in this sample translate to the same CDR3. The CDR3 reads CASSLGQLAKNIQYF. The CDR3 coding sequence is TGTGCCAGCAGTTTAGGACAACTAGCCAAAAACATTCAGTACTTC. The chain combines TRBV28 with TRBJ2-4; D possibly corresponds to TRBD1 (5 bases). Trimming removed 2 bases at V and 0 bases at J, with 8 bases between. Germline V gene sequence: CDR1 MDHEN, CDR2 SYDVKM. This CDR3 is built from 15 residues.

To note about this clone: The identical CDR3 is also encoded by other nucleotide sequences in the sample. The chain links TRBV28 to TRBJ1-2; the D is unclear. Germline assignment: CDR1 MDHEN and CDR2 SYDVKM. Trimming removed 5 bases at V and 4 bases at J, with 5 bases between. This CDR3 contains 11 residues. CDR3 loop: CASSTIYGYTF. CDR3 coding DNA: TGTGCCAGCAGTACGATCTATGGCTACACCTTC.

This clone was counted once. The chain uses TRBV7-8 and TRBJ2-7; 9 nucleotides agree with TRBD2. The CDR3 runs 15 residues. Germline CDR1 SGHVS, CDR2 FQNEAQ. With 3 bases clipped from V and 0 bases from J, the junction kept 3 bases outside the gene matches. The CDR3 nucleotides are TGTGCCAGCAGCTTCGAGACTAGCGGCTCCTACGAGCAGTACTTC. Amino acids: CASSFETSGSYEQYF.

This chain uses TRBV4-1 with TRBJ2-1; D possibly corresponds to TRBD2 (6 bases). The CDR3 has 18 amino acids. The V end was cut by 0 bases, the J end by 0 bases, with 15 bases between. Per the germline V gene, CDR1 is MGHRA and CDR2 is YSYEKL. The CDR3 reads CASSQEVTQTSSYNEQFF. CDR3 nucleotides: TGCGCCAGCAGCCAAGAAGTGACCCAGACTAGCTCCTACAATGAGCAGTTCTTC.

The V call is TRBV19, the J call TRBJ2-3; 8 nucleotides align to TRBD2. After removal of 2 bases from V and 4 bases from J, the junction contained 5 bases not matched to a gene. Germline V gene data show CDR1 as LNHDA and CDR2 as SQIVND (reference sequence). CDR3 length: 15 residues. CDR3 region: CASSITGGPPDTQYF. CDR3 bases: TGTGCCAGTAGTATAACGGGAGGGCCCCCAGATACGCAGTATTTT.

This rearrangement joins TRBV4-2 to TRBJ2-7, with D possibly being TRBD1 (7 bases). Trimming left V 1 base short and J 3 bases short, with 22 bases between. CDR1 is LGHNA, CDR2 YNFKEQ, per germline. The CDR3 length is 18 residues. The CDR3 DNA reads TGTGCCAGCAGCCAAGTCTACGACACTGCGGGACAGATCTACGAGCAGTACTTC. Translation: CASSQVYDTAGQIYEQYF.

This clone was observed a single time. The V gene is TRBV14, the J gene TRBJ1-2; 9 bases map to TRBD1. The CDR3 contains 16 residues. The germline gives CDR1 SGHDN, CDR2 FVKESK. Trimming at V came to 4 bases and at J to 6 bases, leaving 12 bases not matched to a gene. As DNA, the CDR3 is TGTGCCAGCAGCCCTAGAGGGGAACAGGGGGCGCATGGCTACACCTTC. Translation: CASSPRGEQGAHGYTF.

The V and J genes are TRBV2 and TRBJ2-1; D gene ambiguous. This CDR3 spans 13 amino acids. Trimming stripped 5 bases from V and 4 bases from J, with 9 bases between. The germline V gene encodes CDR1 SNHLY and CDR2 FYNNEI. CDR3 sequence: CASSHQEYNEQFF. CDR3 nucleotide sequence: TGTGCCAGCAGTCATCAGGAATACAATGAGCAGTTCTTC. The full variable domain, rest sourced from reference TRBV2 and TRBJ2-1, is EPEVTQTPSHQVTQMGQEVILRCVPISNHLYFYWYRQILGQKVEFLVSFYNNEISEKSEIFDDQFSVERPDGSNFTLKIRSTKLEDSAMYFCASSHQEYNEQFFGPGTRLTVL.

This sequence joins TRBV4-1 and TRBJ2-5; possibly TRBD1 for D (6 bases). Germline values: CDR1 MGHRA, CDR2 YSYEKL. V gave up 1 base and J gave up 7 bases, with 22 bases separating them. The CDR3 is made up of 17 amino acids. CDR3 protein: CASSQALGGAVQGTQYF. The CDR3 nucleotides read TGCGCCAGCAGCCAAGCCTTAGGGGGAGCGGTCCAGGGGACCCAGTACTTC.

Note on this clone: This may arise from a read error, as a much more abundant clone is one base away. The chain links TRBV10-1 to TRBJ2-3; 9 bases agree with TRBD2. From germline, CDR1 is WNHNN and CDR2 SYGVQD (reference sequence). The CDR3 spans 16 residues. V shed 5 bases, J shed 4 bases, and the junction held 10 bases outside the gene matches. CDR3 sequence reads: CASSLWTSATADTQYF. CDR3 bases: TGCGCCAGCAGTCTCTGGACTAGCGCCACTGCAGATACGCAGTATTTT.

This chain joins TRBV27 and TRBJ2-7; perhaps TRBD1 as D (6 bases). The V gene lost 3 bases and the J gene lost 3 bases, with 9 bases spanning the gap. The length of the CDR3 is 13 residues. Germline lookup yields CDR1 MNHEY and CDR2 SMNVEV (reference sequence). CDR3 in DNA: TGTGCCAGCAGTTTCGGACAGAGCTACGAGCAGTACTTC. Its protein product is CASSFGQSYEQYF.

V usage is TRBV11-3 and J usage is TRBJ2-1; TRBD2 aligns across 13 bases. Germline assignment: CDR1 SGHNT and CDR2 YENEEA. Losses at the gene ends were 5 bases for V and 8 bases for J; bases not matched to a gene: 9. The CDR3 length is 16 residues. The CDR3 loop is CASSAGLAGAGDEQFF. In DNA, the CDR3 is TGTGCCAGCAGCGCCGGACTAGCGGGAGCGGGGGATGAGCAGTTCTTC.

The chain employs TRBV9 and TRBJ2-7; 8 nucleotides agree with TRBD1. V lost 6 bases to trimming and J lost 4 bases; unmatched junction nucleotides: 6. The CDR3 is 13 residues long. CDR1 is SGDLS and CDR2 is YYNGEE in the germline V gene. The CDR3 region is CASNRGQGYEQYF. In DNA, the CDR3 is TGTGCCAGCAACAGAGGACAGGGATACGAGCAGTACTTC.

The V call is TRBV9, the J call TRBJ2-7; 8 nucleotides align to TRBD2. The germline gives CDR1 SGDLS, CDR2 YYNGEE. This CDR3 has 14 residues. The junction had 3 bases not matched to a gene; V was cut back by 0 bases and J by 4 bases. The CDR3 spells CASSVAGTSYEQYF. The CDR3 nucleotides are TGTGCCAGCAGCGTAGCGGGGACTAGTTACGAGCAGTACTTC.

This rearrangement joins TRBV5-8 to TRBJ1-2; TRBD1 matches 9 bases. Germline CDR1 is SGHTS and CDR2 is YDEGEE. The CDR3 consists of 14 residues. V gave up 4 bases and J gave up 5 bases; unmatched junction bases: 6. The CDR3 coding sequence is TGTGCCAGCAGCCCGACAGGGGGGCTGTATGGCTACACCTTC. Translated: CASSPTGGLYGYTF. The full variable domain, rest sourced from reference TRBV5-8 and TRBJ1-2, is EAGVTQSPTHLIKTRGQQATLRCSPISGHTSVYWYQQALGLGLQFLLWYDEGEERNRGNFPPRFSGRQFPNYSSELNVNALELEDSALYLCASSPTGGLYGYTFGSGTRLTVV.

The rearrangement joins TRBV25-1 to TRBJ2-7; 7 bases agree with TRBD1. CDR1 is MGHDK and CDR2 is SYGVNS in the germline V gene. CDR3 length: 14 amino acids. The junction had 12 bases not matched to a gene; V was cut back by 11 bases and J by 2 bases. Written as DNA, the CDR3 is TGTGCCGTCCTCCGGGACAGCTCACCCTACGAGCAGTACTTC. Translated: CAVLRDSSPYEQYF.

J is TRBJ2-7 and V is TRBV11-2, with no clear D. Germline V gene data show CDR1 as SGHAT and CDR2 as FQNNGV. This CDR3 has 13 residues. Trimming shortened V by 5 bases and J by 5 bases, and 13 bases separated the two germline ends. This CDR3 reads CASSLARWDEQYF. The CDR3 nucleotides are TGTGCCAGCAGCCTTGCTCGGTGGGACGAGCAGTACTTC.

This clone occurred once. This chain joins TRBV30 and TRBJ1-2, with D possibly being TRBD1 (5 bases). The CDR3 covers 12 residues. Germline V gene data show CDR1 as GTSNPN and CDR2 as SVGIG (reference sequence). Trimming shortened V by 5 bases and J by 10 bases, and 17 bases separated the two germline ends. DNA for the CDR3: TGTGCCTGGGGGGGGAGTGCGTGGGACTACACCTTC. Its protein is CAWGGSAWDYTF.

The chain is built from TRBV28 and TRBJ2-7; TRBD1 is a possible D gene (6 bases). V dropped 6 bases and J dropped 2 bases, with 14 bases sitting between them. The CDR3 is 14 residues long. CDR1 and CDR2 from the germline V gene are MDHEN and SYDVKM. In DNA, the CDR3 is TGTGCCAGCAGAACGGTAGGGGGTGCCTACGAGCAGTACTTC. It translates to CASRTVGGAYEQYF. Filled out from reference TRBV28 and TRBJ2-7, the complete variable domain reads DVKVTQSSRYLVKRTGEKVFLECVQDMDHENMFWYRQDPGLGLRLIYFSYDVKMKEKGDIPEGYSVSREKKERFSLILESASTNQTSMYLCASRTVGGAYEQYFGPGTRLTVT.

This clone appeared once. The chain employs TRBV9 and TRBJ2-1; 10 bases match TRBD2. Trimming removed 3 bases from V and 2 bases from J; junction bases left unmatched: 2. The CDR3 has 15 amino acids. CDR1 SGDLS and CDR2 YYNGEE come from the germline V gene. CDR3 in DNA: TGTGCCAGCAGCGGGACTAGCGGAACCTACAATGAGCAGTTCTTC. Amino acid sequence: CASSGTSGTYNEQFF.

V is TRBV19 and J is TRBJ1-5; the match to TRBD1 covers 10 bases. The V and J ends lost 5 bases and 2 bases, in that order; junction bases with no gene match: 3. CDR1 and CDR2 (germline): LNHDA, SQIVND (reference sequence). The CDR3 extends over 15 amino acids. The CDR3 here is CASSRGTGGNQPQHF. Written as DNA, the CDR3 is TGTGCCAGTAGTCGAGGGACAGGGGGCAATCAGCCCCAGCATTTT.

This clone has only one observation. The chain couples TRBV7-9 to TRBJ1-2; 7 bases line up with TRBD1. The V gene end was trimmed by 5 bases and the J gene end by 7 bases; junction bases not matched to a gene: 7. The CDR3 has 13 residues. Germline CDR1 and CDR2: SEHNR and FQNEAQ (reference sequence). The CDR3 spells CASSIDRASGYTF. The CDR3 coding sequence is TGTGCCAGCAGCATCGACAGGGCGAGTGGCTACACCTTC.

This rearrangement joins TRBV11-2 to TRBJ2-7; TRBD2 might be the D (5 bases). The V end was cut by 1 base, the J end by 1 base, with 17 bases between. The V gene's germline CDR1 is SGHAT and CDR2 FQNNGV. CDR3 length: 17 residues. CDR3 sequence (DNA): TGTGCCAGCAGCTTAGTAACAGCGGTTCAATGGTCCTACGAGCAGTACTTC. Translating gives CASSLVTAVQWSYEQYF.

CDR3 DNA sequence: TGTGCCAGCAGCTTAGTACTAGCGGGGGGGAATGAGCAGTTCTTC. Encoded protein: CASSLVLAGGNEQFF. This chain uses TRBV7-9 with TRBJ2-1, with 13 nucleotides matching TRBD2. Germline CDR1 SEHNR, CDR2 FQNEAQ (reference sequence). The CDR3 consists of 15 residues. Unmatched junction bases numbered 1, after V lost 1 base and J lost 7 bases.

This clone was counted only a few times. The chain uses TRBV5-1 and TRBJ1-1; D gene ambiguous. The V end lost 0 bases, the J end lost 0 bases, and 9 bases lay between the germline ends. In germline, CDR1 is SGHRS, CDR2 YFSETQ. This CDR3 is built from 15 residues. The CDR3 sequence: CASSLEVGLNTEAFF. CDR3 DNA: TGCGCCAGCAGCTTGGAGGTGGGGTTGAACACTGAAGCTTTCTTT. Combining the CDR3 with reference TRBV5-1 and TRBJ1-1 gives the whole variable domain KAGVTQTPRYLIKTRGQQVTLSCSPISGHRSVSWYQQTPGQGLQFLFEYFSETQRNKGNFPGRFSGRQFSNSRSEMNVSTLELGDSALYLCASSLEVGLNTEAFFGQGTRLTVV.

CDR3 in amino acids: CASIFGRGRGTDTQYF. DNA for the CDR3: TGTGCCAGCATTTTTGGGCGCGGGAGAGGGACAGATACGCAGTATTTT. The chain uses TRBV2 and TRBJ2-3; 7 nucleotides agree with TRBD2. After removal of 7 bases from V and 3 bases from J, the junction contained 13 bases not matched to a gene. This CDR3 region has 16 residues. Looked up from germline, CDR1 is SNHLY and CDR2 is FYNNEI.

The genes are TRBV28 and TRBJ1-1; no reliable D call. The CDR3 runs to 13 residues. Germline CDR1 and CDR2: MDHEN and SYDVKM. Trimming left V 6 bases short and J 2 bases short, with 10 bases between. The CDR3 sequence is CASSPPHNTEAFF. CDR3 nucleotide sequence: TGTGCCAGCAGCCCTCCCCATAACACTGAAGCTTTCTTT.

The genes are TRBV21-1 and TRBJ2-1; TRBD2 was called by the table and not checked on the DNA. TRBV21-1 is a known pseudogene. The length of the CDR3 is 17 residues. The CDR3 nucleotides are TGTGCCAGCAGCAAAAAAACTCGGGAGCGGGACGGGAATGAGCAGTTCTTC. Translated: CASSKKTRERDGNEQFF.

The V and J genes are TRBV4-3 and TRBJ1-2, with D perhaps TRBD1 (5 bases). The CDR3 consists of 15 residues. V was trimmed by 2 bases and J by 0 bases, leaving 10 bases between them. In germline, CDR1 is LGHNA, CDR2 YSLEER. The CDR3 loop is CASSQYRLPNYGYTF. The CDR3 DNA reads as TGCGCCAGCAGCCAATACAGGCTGCCTAACTATGGCTACACCTTC.

V gene TRBV28 combines with J gene TRBJ1-1, with D perhaps matching TRBD1 (5 bases). Germline V gene lookup returns CDR1 MDHEN and CDR2 SYDVKM. V was clipped by 4 bases and J by 1 base, with 7 bases between them. This CDR3 comprises 13 residues. CDR3 amino acids: CASSWGPNTEAFF. The CDR3 region has the DNA TGTGCCAGCAGTTGGGGACCGAACACTGAAGCTTTCTTT.

This rearrangement joins TRBV18 to TRBJ2-1, with D unclear. The V end lost 3 bases, the J end lost 5 bases, and 8 bases lay between the germline ends. This CDR3 has 13 amino acids. CDR1 is KGHSH, CDR2 LQKENI, per germline. The CDR3 coding sequence is TGTGCCAGCTCACCGCTCTTTAACAATGAGCAGTTCTTC. Residues: CASSPLFNNEQFF.

The chain links TRBV7-2 to TRBJ2-3; TRBD1 agrees at 9 bases. The CDR3 is 15 amino acids. The V gene end was trimmed by 4 bases and the J gene end by 4 bases; junction bases not matched to a gene: 6. From germline, CDR1 is SGHTA and CDR2 FQGNSA. In DNA, the CDR3 is TGTGCCAGCAGCTCTCGGGACAGGGTGGCAGATACGCAGTATTTT. Translation: CASSSRDRVADTQYF.